These 9 T cell receptor beta chains originate from one sample sequenced in a study of monozygotic twins with inflammatory bowel disease. TCRdb reprocessed the 5' RACE reads; each CDR3 protein has one entry and no DNA is given. Its table records roughly 320,000 distinct CDR3 sequences. The sequencing input was blood. The receptors derive from a human donor with ulcerative colitis or Crohn's disease, or a healthy co-twin of an affected twin (not recorded which).

The chain uses TRBV20-1 and TRBJ2-1; TCRdb's assignment of TRBD1 cannot be checked, as there is no DNA. Germline-derived CDR1 and CDR2 are DFQATT and SNEGSKA (reference sequence). CDR3 length: 16 amino acids. This CDR3 reads CSARGKGQGGYNEQFF.

The chain couples TRBV25-1 to TRBJ1-2; TCRdb selects TRBD1, and the lack of DNA leaves this call unchecked. CDR1 MGHDK and CDR2 SYGVNS come from the germline V gene. CDR3 size: 17 residues. The CDR3 sequence is CASSLIGPGQDSGGYTF.

J is TRBJ2-7 and V is TRBV19; the D call of TRBD1 rests on TCRdb alone, since no DNA is present to check it. CDR1 LNHDA and CDR2 SQIVND come from the germline V gene (reference sequence). This CDR3 spans 14 amino acids. The CDR3 here is CASTATGGSYEQYF.

This chain joins TRBV20-1 and TRBJ2-2. Germline-derived CDR1 and CDR2 are DFQATT and SNEGSKA (reference sequence). The CDR3 is made up of 13 amino acids. CDR3 sequence reads: CSATGGNTGELFF.

CDR3 amino acids: CASSLALAGTQYF. The rearrangement joins TRBV7-8 to TRBJ2-5. The CDR3 contains 13 residues. Germline assignment: CDR1 SGHVS and CDR2 FQNEAQ.

This chain connects TRBV6-2 or TRBV6-3 to TRBJ1-6; there is no DNA to check the TCRdb D call of TRBD1. The CDR3 runs 15 residues. Per the germline V gene, CDR1 is MNHEY and CDR2 is SVGEGT. The CDR3 loop is CASSERTGNNSPLHF.

This sequence joins TRBV6-2 or TRBV6-3 and TRBJ2-7; lacking DNA, the TRBD2 call made by TCRdb goes unchecked. The CDR3 extends over 14 amino acids. From germline, CDR1 is MNHEY and CDR2 SVGEGT. The CDR3 sequence is CASRSSGRVDEQYF.

The gene calls are TRBV5-4 and TRBJ2-5; TCRdb outputs TRBD2, but without DNA this stays unchecked. From germline, CDR1 is SGHNT and CDR2 YYREEE (reference sequence). The CDR3 covers 14 residues. CDR3 sequence: CASRSDWREETQYF. The complete variable domain, with remaining parts taken from reference TRBV5-4 and TRBJ2-5, reads ETGVTQSPTHLIKTRGQQVTLRCSSQSGHNTVSWYQQALGQGPQFIFQYYREEENGRGNFPPRFSGLQFPNYSSELNVNALELDDSALYLCASRSDWREETQYFGPGTRLLVL.

V gene TRBV7-6 combines with J gene TRBJ2-1; TCRdb names TRBD2, which stays unverified in the absence of DNA. The germline V gene encodes CDR1 SGHVS and CDR2 FNYEAQ. This CDR3 has 18 amino acids. The CDR3 is CASSLAGLAGVGFNEQFF.